What follows describes a single T cell receptor (beta chain). This clonotype has a handful of counts. Its recognized antigen is unknown. Within one base of it there is no much larger clone, and no base qualities were kept. The sample is drawn from a study of human T cells and chemical hapten exposure (dated by TCRdb to about 2021). With respect to the entire study: For sensitization, 2% DPC in acetone was applied to a roughly 2 cm by roughly 2 cm area of upper inner arm skin. Throughout the roughly 25-week study period, patients were also given weekly therapeutic DPC doses on the scalp. Patch testing was done on the upper back using Finn chambers containing 0.01% DPC, and results were scored after 6 days according to International Contact Dermatitis Research Group standards. The mostly female patient cohort included alopecia areata with under or over 50% scalp involvement, alopecia totalis and alopecia universalis. Libraries were combined into a pool for sequencing, and differences in TCR yield between samples came mainly from small differences in library volumes within the pool. In alopecia patients, the study followed how the peripheral blood TCR repertoire changed in vivo over primary and secondary sensitization to diphenylcyclopropenone (DPC), a hapten. Blood samples were taken from patients before sensitization (week 0) and at 2, 6 and about 24 weeks after DPC sensitization. For TCR sequencing, blood came from twenty-nine alopecia patients at anywhere from one to four time points (pre-sensitization, 2, 6 and 24 weeks).

After removal of 6 bases from V and 1 base from J, the junction retains 0 bases not matched to a gene. Counted from cysteine to phenylalanine, this CDR3 has 14 amino acids. CDR3 DNA only is kept here, 42 bases in frame from base 1. The library was obtained by RACE. TCRdb records NextSeq 500 as the sequencer. During library preparation, unique molecular identifiers were attached to individual cDNA molecules so that TCRs could be counted in a quantitative, reproducible way. For every blood RNA sample, sequencing covered both the TCR alpha and TCR beta chains. Concerning the study's data processing: Samples had a median of 95,638 TCRs, with a range from roughly 23,224 to 700,000. The Decombinator software suite was used to annotate the V, J and CDR3 of the TCR reads. For PS versus PT1 abundance plots, all samples were subsampled to the same number of TCRs (28,000). TCRs were defined as expanded if absent before sensitization and observed at least eight times at the 2-week time point. TCRdb reprocessed the public reads (quality trimming at Q25 with fastp, clone calling with MiXCR) and kept in-frame beta chains. Each CDR3 protein gets just one entry, which takes the most common genes and DNA from the rows behind it. TCRdb's processing, not the authors' own work, is the source of the V and J calls. The sample contains under 200,000 distinct CDR3 sequences, 13% to 15% of them found a single time. Jointly, the top ten make up about 1.8% of the sample.

The paper as a whole reports these results and caveats: Repeated subsampling changed both the strength of the expansion versus patch-test correlation and the threshold at which that correlation became significant. Significantly more large CDR3 similarity clusters were formed by expanded TCRs than by pre-sensitization or healthy control sets, consistent with antigen-driven responses. All patients had alopecia, a presumed autoimmune disease, so their immune response might differ from that of healthy individuals. The number of PT1 expanded TCRs positively correlated with patch test score, significant at thresholds 8, 16 and 32 but not 4. DPC sensitization did not change how many TCRs were above 1 in 1000 frequency, and no evidence was found of alterations in global repertoire structure.

The time point label, read with the paper, signifies: patch test 1, 2 weeks after DPC sensitization. This specimen's treatment or condition label, interpreted: therapeutic diphenylcyclopropenone sensitization with weekly scalp DPC. Blood at each patch-test visit was drawn before the patch test was applied. To be eligible, patients had to be aged 18 to 70, diagnosed with alopecia and judged suitable for DPC therapy, while pregnant patients were excluded. Total RNA was extracted from unfractionated whole blood that had been collected in Tempus Blood RNA tubes. The sequence derives from a woman in her 30s with alopecia areata. Some clones in this sample may be carry-over from other donors' samples. The chain is assembled from TRBV12-3 or TRBV12-4 and TRBJ2-1, with TRBD1 matching 10 junction bases. This specimen consisted of whole blood, obtained in connection with sensitization to the hapten diphenylcyclopropenone (DPC). CDR3 sequence: CASRDRGSYNEQFF. The DNA reads as follows: TGTGCCAGCAGGGACAGGGGGTCCTACAATGAGCAGTTCTTC.